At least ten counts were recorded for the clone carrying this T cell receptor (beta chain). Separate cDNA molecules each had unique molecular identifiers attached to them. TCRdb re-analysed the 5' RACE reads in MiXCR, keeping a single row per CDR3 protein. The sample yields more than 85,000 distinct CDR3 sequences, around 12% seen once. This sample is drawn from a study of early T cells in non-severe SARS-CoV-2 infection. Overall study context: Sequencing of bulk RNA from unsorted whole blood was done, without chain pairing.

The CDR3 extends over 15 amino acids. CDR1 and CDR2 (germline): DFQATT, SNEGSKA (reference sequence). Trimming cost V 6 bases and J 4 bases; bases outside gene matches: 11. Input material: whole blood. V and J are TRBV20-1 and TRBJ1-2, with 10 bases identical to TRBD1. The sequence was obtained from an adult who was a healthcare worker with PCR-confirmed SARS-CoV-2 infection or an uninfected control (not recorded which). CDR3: CSAAGTGATIYGYTF. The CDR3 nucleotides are TGCAGTGCCGCCGGGACAGGGGCTACCATCTATGGCTACACCTTC.